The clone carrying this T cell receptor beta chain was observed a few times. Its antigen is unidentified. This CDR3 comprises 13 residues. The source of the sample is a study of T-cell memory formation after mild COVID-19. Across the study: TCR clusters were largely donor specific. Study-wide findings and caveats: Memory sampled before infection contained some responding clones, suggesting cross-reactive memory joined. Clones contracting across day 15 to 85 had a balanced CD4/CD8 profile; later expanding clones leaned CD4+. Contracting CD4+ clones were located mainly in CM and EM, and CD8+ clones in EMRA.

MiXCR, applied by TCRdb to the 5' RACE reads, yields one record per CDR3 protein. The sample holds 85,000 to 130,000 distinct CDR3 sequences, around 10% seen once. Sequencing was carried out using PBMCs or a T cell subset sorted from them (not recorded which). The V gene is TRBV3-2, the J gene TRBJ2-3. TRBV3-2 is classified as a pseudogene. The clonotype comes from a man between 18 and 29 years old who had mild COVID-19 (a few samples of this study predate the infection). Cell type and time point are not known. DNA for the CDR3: TGTGCCAGCAGCCGCACTAGACCAGATACGCAGTATTTT. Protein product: CASSRTRPDTQYF.